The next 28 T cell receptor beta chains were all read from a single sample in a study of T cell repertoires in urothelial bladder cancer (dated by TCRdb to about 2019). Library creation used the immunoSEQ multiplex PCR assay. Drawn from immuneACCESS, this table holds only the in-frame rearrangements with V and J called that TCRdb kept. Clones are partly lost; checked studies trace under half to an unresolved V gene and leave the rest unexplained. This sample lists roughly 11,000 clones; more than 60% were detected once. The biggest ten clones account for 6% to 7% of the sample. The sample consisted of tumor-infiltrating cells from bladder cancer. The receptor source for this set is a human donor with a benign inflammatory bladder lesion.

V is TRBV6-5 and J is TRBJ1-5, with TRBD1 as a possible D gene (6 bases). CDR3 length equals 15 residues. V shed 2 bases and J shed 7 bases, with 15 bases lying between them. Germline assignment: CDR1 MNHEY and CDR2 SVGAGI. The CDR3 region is CASSYDRKGGQPQHF. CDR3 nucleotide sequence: TGTGCCAGCAGTTACGACAGGAAAGGCGGGCAGCCCCAGCATTTT.

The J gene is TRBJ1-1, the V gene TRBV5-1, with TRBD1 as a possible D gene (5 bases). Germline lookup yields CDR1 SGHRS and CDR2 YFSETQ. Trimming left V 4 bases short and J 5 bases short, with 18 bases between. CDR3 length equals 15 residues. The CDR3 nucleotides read TGCGCCAGCAGCCCGCACGAGGGGCGAGGGACTGAAGCTTTCTTT. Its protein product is CASSPHEGRGTEAFF.

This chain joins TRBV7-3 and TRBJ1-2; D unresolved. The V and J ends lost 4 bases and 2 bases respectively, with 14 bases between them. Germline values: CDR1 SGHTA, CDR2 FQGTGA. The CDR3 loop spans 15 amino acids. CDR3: CASSSWMRENYGYTF. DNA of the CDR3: TGTGCCAGCAGCTCCTGGATGAGGGAGAACTATGGCTACACCTTC.

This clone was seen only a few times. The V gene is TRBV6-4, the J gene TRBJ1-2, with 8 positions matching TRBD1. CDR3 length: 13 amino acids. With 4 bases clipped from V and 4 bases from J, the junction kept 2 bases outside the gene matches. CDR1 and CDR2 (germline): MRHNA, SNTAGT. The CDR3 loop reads CASSGGQGYGYTF. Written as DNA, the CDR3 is TGTGCCAGCAGTGGAGGACAGGGCTATGGCTACACCTTC.

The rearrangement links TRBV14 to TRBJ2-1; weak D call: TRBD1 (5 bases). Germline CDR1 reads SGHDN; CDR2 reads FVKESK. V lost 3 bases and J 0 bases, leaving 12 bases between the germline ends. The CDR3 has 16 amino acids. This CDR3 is CASSQRWQGSYNEQFF. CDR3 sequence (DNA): TGTGCCAGCAGCCAGAGGTGGCAGGGCTCCTACAATGAGCAGTTCTTC.

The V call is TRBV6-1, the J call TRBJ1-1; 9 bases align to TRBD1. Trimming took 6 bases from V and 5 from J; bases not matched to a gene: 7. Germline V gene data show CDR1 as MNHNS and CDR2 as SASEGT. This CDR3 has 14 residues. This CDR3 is CASRETGGGTEAFF. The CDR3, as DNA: TGTGCCAGCAGGGAGACAGGGGGTGGTACTGAAGCTTTCTTT.

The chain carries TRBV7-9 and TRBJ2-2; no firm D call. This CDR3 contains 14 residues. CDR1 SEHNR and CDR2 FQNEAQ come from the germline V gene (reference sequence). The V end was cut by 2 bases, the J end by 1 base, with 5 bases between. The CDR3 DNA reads TGTGCCAGCAGCTTAATGCAGAACACCGGGGAGCTGTTTTTT. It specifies CASSLMQNTGELFF.

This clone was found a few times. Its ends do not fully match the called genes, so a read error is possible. The CDR3 here is CASGFRGGESPLHF. DNA for the CDR3: TGTGCCAGCGGCTTTAGGGGGGGTGAGTCACCCCTCCACTTT. The chain combines TRBV7-9 with TRBJ1-6, with D possibly matching TRBD1 (6 bases). The CDR3 is made up of 14 amino acids. The germline V gene encodes CDR1 SEHNR and CDR2 FQNEAQ (reference sequence).

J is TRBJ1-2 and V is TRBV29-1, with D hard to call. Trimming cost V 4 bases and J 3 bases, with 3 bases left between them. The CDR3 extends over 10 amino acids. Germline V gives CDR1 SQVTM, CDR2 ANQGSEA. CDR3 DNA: TGCAGCGTTGTACACTATGGCTACACCTTC. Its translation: CSVVHYGYTF.

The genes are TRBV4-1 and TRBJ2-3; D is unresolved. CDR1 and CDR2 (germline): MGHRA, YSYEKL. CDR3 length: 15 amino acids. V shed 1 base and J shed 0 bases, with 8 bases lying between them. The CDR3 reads CASSQVKTSTDTQYF. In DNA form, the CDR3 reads TGCGCCAGCAGCCAAGTGAAGACTAGCACAGATACGCAGTATTTT.

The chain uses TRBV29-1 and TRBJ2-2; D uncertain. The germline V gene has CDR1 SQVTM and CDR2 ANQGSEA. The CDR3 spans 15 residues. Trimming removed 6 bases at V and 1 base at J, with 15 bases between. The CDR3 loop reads CSVAPAGRNTGELFF. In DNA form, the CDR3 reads TGCAGCGTGGCCCCGGCAGGACGGAACACCGGGGAGCTGTTTTTT.

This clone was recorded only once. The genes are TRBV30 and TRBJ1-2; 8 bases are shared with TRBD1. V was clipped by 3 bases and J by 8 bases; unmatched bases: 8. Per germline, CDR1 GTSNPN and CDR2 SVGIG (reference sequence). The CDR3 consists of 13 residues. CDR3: CAWSRTGGLGYTF. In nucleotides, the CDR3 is TGTGCCTGGAGCCGAACAGGGGGATTGGGCTACACCTTC.

This CDR3 is CASSPRWGGANVLTF. As DNA, the CDR3 is TGTGCCAGCAGCCCTAGGTGGGGTGGGGCCAACGTCCTGACTTTC. V is TRBV7-3 and J is TRBJ2-6; D gene uncertain. Germline V gene lookup returns CDR1 SGHTA and CDR2 FQGTGA. The CDR3 has 15 amino acids. The V and J ends lost 5 bases and 3 bases respectively, with 11 bases between them.

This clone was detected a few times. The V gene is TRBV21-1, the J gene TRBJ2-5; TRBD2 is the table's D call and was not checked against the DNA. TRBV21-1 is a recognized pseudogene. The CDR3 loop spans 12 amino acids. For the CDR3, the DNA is TGTGCCAGCCGCGGGGGGACAGAGACCCAGTACTTC. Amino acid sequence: CASRGGTETQYF.

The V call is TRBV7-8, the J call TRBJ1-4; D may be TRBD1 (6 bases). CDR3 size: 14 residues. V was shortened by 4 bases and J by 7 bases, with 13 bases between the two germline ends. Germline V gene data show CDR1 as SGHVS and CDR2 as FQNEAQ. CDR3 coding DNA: TGTGCCAGCAGCTCGACAGGTCCCGCTGAAAAACTGTTTTTT. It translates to CASSSTGPAEKLFF.

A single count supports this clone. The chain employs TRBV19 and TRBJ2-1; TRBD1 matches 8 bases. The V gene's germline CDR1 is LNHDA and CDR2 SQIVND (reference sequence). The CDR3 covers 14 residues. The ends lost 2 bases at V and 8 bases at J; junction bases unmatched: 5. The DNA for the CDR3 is TGTGCCAGTAGTATATCCGGGACAGGCTATGAGCAGTTCTTC. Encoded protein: CASSISGTGYEQFF.

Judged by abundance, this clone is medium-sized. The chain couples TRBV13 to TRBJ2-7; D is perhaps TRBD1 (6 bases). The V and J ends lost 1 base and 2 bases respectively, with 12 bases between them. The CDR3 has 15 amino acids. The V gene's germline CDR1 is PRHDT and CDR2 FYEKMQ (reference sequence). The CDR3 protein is CASSLVPGVPYEQYF. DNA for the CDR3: TGTGCCAGCAGCTTAGTGCCAGGGGTGCCCTACGAGCAGTACTTC.

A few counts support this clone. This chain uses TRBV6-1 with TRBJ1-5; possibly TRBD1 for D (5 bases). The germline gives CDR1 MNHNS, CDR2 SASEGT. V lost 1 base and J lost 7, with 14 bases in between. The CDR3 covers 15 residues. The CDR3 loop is CASSEVEGWEQPQHF. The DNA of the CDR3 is TGTGCCAGCAGTGAAGTGGAGGGGTGGGAGCAGCCCCAGCATTTT.

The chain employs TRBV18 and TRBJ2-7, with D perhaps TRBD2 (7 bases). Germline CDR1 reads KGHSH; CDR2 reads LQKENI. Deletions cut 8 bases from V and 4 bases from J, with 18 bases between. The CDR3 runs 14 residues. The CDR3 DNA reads TGTGCCAGCGCTCAGGGGAGGGAAAATTACGAGCAGTACTTC. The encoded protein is CASAQGRENYEQYF. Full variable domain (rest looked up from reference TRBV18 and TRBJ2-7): NAGVMQNPRHLVRRRGQEARLRCSPMKGHSHVYWYRQLPEEGLKFMVYLQKENIIDESGMPKERFSAEFPKEGPSILRIQQVVRGDSAAYFCASAQGRENYEQYFGPGTRLTVT.

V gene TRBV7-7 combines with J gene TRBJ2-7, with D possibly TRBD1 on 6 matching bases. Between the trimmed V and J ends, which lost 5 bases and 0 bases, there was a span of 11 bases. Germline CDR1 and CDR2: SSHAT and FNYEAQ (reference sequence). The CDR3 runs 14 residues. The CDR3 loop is CASSPDRLSYEQYF. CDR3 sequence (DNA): TGTGCCAGCAGCCCCGACAGGCTCTCCTACGAGCAGTACTTC.

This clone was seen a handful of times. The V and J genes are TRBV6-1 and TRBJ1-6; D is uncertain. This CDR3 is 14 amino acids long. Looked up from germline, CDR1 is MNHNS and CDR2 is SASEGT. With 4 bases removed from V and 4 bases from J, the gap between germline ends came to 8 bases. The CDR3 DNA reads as TGTGCCAGCAGTGCCGGACCGTATAATTCACCCCTCCACTTT. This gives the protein CASSAGPYNSPLHF.

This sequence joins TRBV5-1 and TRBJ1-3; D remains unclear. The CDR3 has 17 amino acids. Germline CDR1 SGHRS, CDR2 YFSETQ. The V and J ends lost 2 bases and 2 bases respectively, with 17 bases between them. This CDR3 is CASSLTFQSNTGNTIYF. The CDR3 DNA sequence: TGCGCCAGCAGCTTAACGTTCCAGAGTAATACTGGAAACACCATATATTTT.

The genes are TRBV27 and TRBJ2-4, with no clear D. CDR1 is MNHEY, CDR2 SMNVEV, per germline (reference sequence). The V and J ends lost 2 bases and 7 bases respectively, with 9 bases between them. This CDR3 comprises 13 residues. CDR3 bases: TGTGCCAGCAGTTTAGGACCGTGGAACATTCAGTACTTC. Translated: CASSLGPWNIQYF.

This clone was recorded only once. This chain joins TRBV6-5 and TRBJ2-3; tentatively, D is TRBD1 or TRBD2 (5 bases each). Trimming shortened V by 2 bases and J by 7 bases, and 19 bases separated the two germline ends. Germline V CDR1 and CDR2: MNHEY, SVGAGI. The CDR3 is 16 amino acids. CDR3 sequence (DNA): TGTGCCAGCAGTTACAGGACGCCGCCAGAGGGGTATACGCAGTATTTT. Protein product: CASSYRTPPEGYTQYF.

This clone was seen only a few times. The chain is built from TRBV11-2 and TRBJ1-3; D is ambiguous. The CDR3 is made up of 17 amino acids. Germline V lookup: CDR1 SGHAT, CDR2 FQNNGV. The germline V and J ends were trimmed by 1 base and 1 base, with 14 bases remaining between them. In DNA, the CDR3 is TGTGCCAGCAGCTTAGCATTCGTGGGGAGTTCTGGAAACACCATATATTTT. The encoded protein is CASSLAFVGSSGNTIYF.

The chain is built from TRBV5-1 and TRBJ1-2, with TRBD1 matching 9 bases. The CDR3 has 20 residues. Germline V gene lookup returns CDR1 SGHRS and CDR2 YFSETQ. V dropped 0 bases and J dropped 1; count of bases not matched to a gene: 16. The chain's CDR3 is CASSLAPTGGNFPINYGYTF. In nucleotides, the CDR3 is TGCGCCAGCAGCTTGGCACCTACAGGGGGCAACTTTCCGATTAACTATGGCTACACCTTC.

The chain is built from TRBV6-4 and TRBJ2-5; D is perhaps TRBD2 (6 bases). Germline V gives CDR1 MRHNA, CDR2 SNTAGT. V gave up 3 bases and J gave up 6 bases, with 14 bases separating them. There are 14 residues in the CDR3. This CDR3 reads CASSEGRLGKTQYF. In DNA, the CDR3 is TGTGCCAGCAGTGAAGGGAGACTAGGAAAGACCCAGTACTTC.

CDR3 sequence reads: CASSPRDRRYSNQPQHF. The CDR3 nucleotides are TGTGCCAGCTCACCACGGGACAGGCGTTATAGCAATCAGCCCCAGCATTTT. The rearrangement joins TRBV18 to TRBJ1-5; TRBD1 aligns across 8 bases. The CDR3 spans 17 residues. The J segment lost 0 bases and the V segment lost 1 base, leaving 5 bases of the junction unmatched. Germline-derived CDR1 and CDR2 are KGHSH and LQKENI.